The entry that follows covers one T cell receptor beta chain sequence. This CDR3 contains 15 residues. The V gene end was trimmed by 4 bases and the J gene end by 0 bases; junction bases not matched to a gene: 7. Germline V gene data show CDR1 as SGHNT and CDR2 as YYREEE (reference sequence). Repertoires were generated with immunoSEQ multiplex PCR, while TCRdb's copy carries only in-frame clones and drops some. The sample lists roughly 61,000 clones; roughly 90% were seen once. The data were taken from a study of blood T cell repertoires in COVID-19. Sequenced: peripheral blood. The receptor was isolated from an elderly man with acute or convalescent COVID-19. The gene calls are TRBV5-4 and TRBJ2-7; 7 bases are a match to TRBD2. The CDR3 here is CASSRGGVSSYEQYF. CDR3 nucleotides: TGTGCCAGCAGCCGGGGAGGGGTGAGCTCCTACGAGCAGTACTTC.